A single sample is the source of the 12 T cell receptor beta chains below, sequenced in a study of quantifying T cell responses using KT2 cells. About the study: TCR alpha and beta constant-region primers primed reverse transcription of RNA.

Each cDNA got a UMI-containing oligo ligated at its 3' end. An equimolar mix of RC1.1 and RC1.2 primed the beta chain across TRBC1 and TRBC2. TCRdb recomputed calls from the UMI-ligation and nested PCR reads with MiXCR, one row per CDR3 protein. Altogether about 53,000 distinct CDR3 sequences are present, around 12% being singletons, with the ten largest covering roughly 9.9%. Input material: PBMCs spiked with cells of the T cell clone KT2. These receptors originate from a human donor.

This rearrangement joins TRBV20-1 to TRBJ1-1, with D perhaps matching TRBD1 (6 bases). The germline V gene has CDR1 DFQATT and CDR2 SNEGSKA (reference sequence). This CDR3 is 15 amino acids long. Trimming stripped 0 bases from V and 11 bases from J, with 22 bases between. CDR3 sequence: CSARDSVGGKGEAFF. CDR3 nucleotide sequence: TGCAGTGCTAGAGATTCAGTAGGAGGGAAGGGGGAGGCTTTCTTT.

The rearrangement joins TRBV9 to TRBJ2-1, with D perhaps matching TRBD1 or TRBD2 (5 bases each). Germline CDR1 SGDLS, CDR2 YYNGEE. V lost 3 bases and J 9 bases, leaving 22 bases between the germline ends. The CDR3 spans 16 residues. CDR3 in amino acids: CASSEGNLGTHPEQFF. CDR3 sequence (DNA): TGTGCCAGCAGCGAGGGGAACCTCGGGACCCATCCTGAGCAGTTCTTC.

The rearrangement joins TRBV5-1 to TRBJ1-4, with D perhaps TRBD1 (6 bases). V dropped 4 bases and J dropped 0 bases, with 10 bases sitting between them. Looked up from germline, CDR1 is SGHRS and CDR2 is YFSETQ. This CDR3 spans 15 amino acids. CDR3 protein: CASSLDRATNEKLFF. Written as DNA, the CDR3 is TGCGCCAGCAGCCTGGACAGAGCAACTAATGAAAAACTGTTTTTT.

This clonotype was observed many times. The CDR3 protein is CASSLGTGFEQYF. CDR3 coding DNA: TGTGCCAGCAGCTTAGGGACAGGGTTCGAGCAGTACTTC. The V call is TRBV11-2, the J call TRBJ2-7; 8 nucleotides align to TRBD1. The CDR3 extends over 13 amino acids. Germline CDR1 SGHAT, CDR2 FQNNGV. Trimming at V came to 1 base and at J to 6 bases, leaving 2 bases not matched to a gene.

The chain has TRBV6-2 or TRBV6-3 and TRBJ2-7, with D possibly matching TRBD1 (5 bases). The CDR3 totals 14 residues. Germline assignment: CDR1 MNHEY and CDR2 SVGEGT. The V end was cut by 8 bases, the J end by 5 bases, with 19 bases between. CDR3 nucleotide sequence: TGTGCCAGCGCCCGCCTTGGGGCTACGGACGAGCAGTACTTC. This translates into CASARLGATDEQYF.

The sample holds many counts of this clonotype. V gene TRBV25-1 combines with J gene TRBJ1-4, with D maybe TRBD1 (6 bases). The CDR3 has 14 residues. Germline CDR1 reads MGHDK; CDR2 reads SYGVNS. Trimming shortened V by 5 bases and J by 8 bases, and 15 bases separated the two germline ends. CDR3 loop: CASSPDRTLEKLFF. The CDR3 DNA is TGTGCCAGCAGTCCCGACAGGACGTTGGAAAAACTGTTTTTT.

This clonotype was seen repeatedly, ten times or more. V usage is TRBV13 and J usage is TRBJ2-1, with 9 positions matching TRBD2. The CDR3 runs 16 residues. Germline loops: CDR1 PRHDT, CDR2 FYEKMQ (reference sequence). V lost 7 bases, J lost 1 base, and 8 bases stayed unmatched. The CDR3 loop reads CASTSRREGSYNEQFF. CDR3 sequence (DNA): TGTGCCAGCACCAGTAGGCGGGAGGGGTCCTACAATGAGCAGTTCTTC.

This clonotype was seen many times. This chain uses TRBV7-9 with TRBJ1-1; D might be TRBD1 (6 bases). The CDR3 is made up of 14 amino acids. Trimming cost V 4 bases and J 2 bases, with 11 bases left between them. Germline CDR1 reads SEHNR; CDR2 reads FQNEAQ (reference sequence). DNA for the CDR3: TGTGCCAGCAGCTCCTGGGACACCAACACTGAAGCTTTCTTT. This gives the protein CASSSWDTNTEAFF.

Of note for this clonotype: A much larger clone lies a single base off, so this may be a read error. J is TRBJ2-7 and V is TRBV3-1; possible D gene TRBD2, 5 bases. V lost 4 bases, J lost 6 bases, and 10 bases lay in between. Germline CDR1 LGHDT, CDR2 YNNKEL (reference sequence). The CDR3 is made up of 12 amino acids. The CDR3: CASSRAESEQYF. The CDR3, as DNA: TGTGCCAGCAGCCGAGCGGAGTCCGAGCAGTACTTC.

This clonotype has ten or more counts. CDR3 sequence: CASSLIGTYSNQPQHF. CDR3 DNA: TGTGCCAGCAGTTTGATAGGGACATATAGCAATCAGCCCCAGCATTTT. This sequence joins TRBV28 and TRBJ1-5; tentatively, D is TRBD1 (6 bases). This CDR3 comprises 16 residues. Deletions cut 3 bases from V and 0 bases from J, with 12 bases between. In germline, CDR1 is MDHEN, CDR2 SYDVKM. The full variable domain, with the rest looked up from reference TRBV28 and TRBJ1-5, is DVKVTQSSRYLVKRTGEKVFLECVQDMDHENMFWYRQDPGLGLRLIYFSYDVKMKEKGDIPEGYSVSREKKERFSLILESASTNQTSMYLCASSLIGTYSNQPQHFGDGTRLSIL.

This chain uses TRBV12-3 or TRBV12-4 with TRBJ2-2; 11 bases line up with TRBD2. The CDR3 extends over 16 amino acids. V dropped 4 bases and J dropped 4; count of bases not matched to a gene: 5. The CDR3 is CASSWGLADSTGELFF. CDR3 in DNA: TGTGCCAGCAGTTGGGGACTAGCGGACAGCACCGGGGAGCTGTTTTTT.

The V gene is TRBV5-6, the J gene TRBJ2-1; D is undetermined. Germline V gene sequence: CDR1 SGHDT, CDR2 YYEEEE. This CDR3 region has 16 residues. Trimming took off 3 bases at V and 8 bases at J, with 21 bases between the two ends. For the CDR3, the DNA is TGTGCCAGCAGCTCGTTCCGGGTACTCCAATTCGATGAGCAGTTCTTC. Amino acids: CASSSFRVLQFDEQFF.